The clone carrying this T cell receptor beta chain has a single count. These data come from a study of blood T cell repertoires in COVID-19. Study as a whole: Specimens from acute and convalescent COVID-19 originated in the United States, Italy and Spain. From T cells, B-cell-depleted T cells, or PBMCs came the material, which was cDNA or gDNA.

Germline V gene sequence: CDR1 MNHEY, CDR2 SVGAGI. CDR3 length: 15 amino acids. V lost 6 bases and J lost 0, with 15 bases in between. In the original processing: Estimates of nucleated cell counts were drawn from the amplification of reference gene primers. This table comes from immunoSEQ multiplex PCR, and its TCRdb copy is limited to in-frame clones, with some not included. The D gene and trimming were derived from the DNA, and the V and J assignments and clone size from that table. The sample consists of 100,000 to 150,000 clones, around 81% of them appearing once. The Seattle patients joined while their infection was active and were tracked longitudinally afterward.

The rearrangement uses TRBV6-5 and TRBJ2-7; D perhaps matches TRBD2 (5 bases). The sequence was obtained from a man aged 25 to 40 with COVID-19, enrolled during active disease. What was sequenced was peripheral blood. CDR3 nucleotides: TGTGCCAGCAGCCGGGCTACTGGAGGCTCCTACGAGCAGTACTTC. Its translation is CASSRATGGSYEQYF.